These 14 T cell receptor beta chains originate from one sample sequenced in a study of blood T cell repertoires in COVID-19 (dated by TCRdb to 2018 to 2021). Libraries were prepared through the immunoSEQ multiplex PCR assay. TCRdb provides this immuneACCESS table in a form limited to in-frame rearrangements. Some clones are lacking; in checked studies, under half of them reflect an unresolved V gene, and why the rest are absent is not known. This sample holds about 330,000 clones; approximately 90% were observed only once. Jointly, the top ten make up about 10% of the sample. Sequences were obtained from PBMCs or T cells enriched from blood (not recorded which). Receptors were obtained from a woman younger than 30 who had recovered from COVID-19.

J is TRBJ2-7 and V is TRBV30; the D gene is possibly TRBD2 (6 bases). Germline V gene lookup returns CDR1 GTSNPN and CDR2 SVGIG (reference sequence). The CDR3 covers 12 residues. Trimming removed 1 base from V and 3 bases from J, with 7 bases in between. As DNA, the CDR3 is TGTGCCTGGAGTGAGGGACTCTACGAGCAGTACTTC. This gives the protein CAWSEGLYEQYF. Full variable domain (rest looked up from reference TRBV30 and TRBJ2-7): SQTIHQWPATLVQPVGSPLSLECTVEGTSNPNLYWYRQAAGRGLQLLFYSVGIGQISSEVPQNLSASRPQDRQFILSSKKLLLSDSGFYLCAWSEGLYEQYFGPGTRLTVT.

V and J are TRBV27 and TRBJ2-1; D possibly corresponds to TRBD1 (6 bases). The CDR3 runs 13 residues. CDR1 MNHEY and CDR2 SMNVEV come from the germline V gene (reference sequence). With 1 base removed from V and 9 bases from J, the gap between germline ends came to 10 bases. DNA for the CDR3: TGTGCCAGCAGTTTATGGGGGCGGCGTGAGCAGTTCTTC. This gives the protein CASSLWGRREQFF.

This chain connects TRBV5-6 to TRBJ1-2; unclear D gene. Trimming left V 2 bases short and J 0 bases short, with 8 bases between. This CDR3 has 14 residues. CDR1 is SGHDT, CDR2 YYEEEE, per germline. The CDR3 nucleotides read TGTGCCAGCAGCTTACGACGGGCTAACTATGGCTACACCTTC. Protein sequence: CASSLRRANYGYTF.

The rearrangement links TRBV6-2 or TRBV6-3 to TRBJ2-1; 15 bases are shared with TRBD2. Looked up from germline, CDR1 is MNHEY and CDR2 is SVGEGT. CDR3 length equals 15 residues. Germline trimming cut 5 bases from V and 7 bases from J; bases unmatched to any gene: 3. This CDR3 is CASSRTSGGVNEQFF. The CDR3 DNA reads TGTGCCAGCAGTCGGACTAGCGGGGGGGTTAATGAGCAGTTCTTC.

The rearrangement links TRBV5-1 to TRBJ1-1, with 7 bases lining up with TRBD1. Germline lookup yields CDR1 SGHRS and CDR2 YFSETQ. The CDR3 has 13 amino acids. V lost 2 bases and J lost 7; bases outside the gene matches: 5. CDR3 protein: CASSFGTEGEAFF. In DNA, the CDR3 is TGCGCCAGCAGCTTTGGGACAGAAGGTGAAGCTTTCTTT.

V and J are TRBV5-1 and TRBJ1-5; TRBD1 matches 8 bases. The CDR3 length is 16 residues. With V trimmed by 0 bases and J by 6 bases, 8 bases remained unmatched. Germline assignment: CDR1 SGHRS and CDR2 YFSETQ. The CDR3 here is CASSLGAGGAGQPQHF. CDR3 sequence (DNA): TGCGCCAGCAGCTTGGGGGCAGGGGGCGCGGGTCAGCCCCAGCATTTT.

The chain links TRBV7-9 to TRBJ2-1; no clear D. This CDR3 is built from 12 residues. Trimming left V 5 bases short and J 7 bases short, with 9 bases between. Germline CDR1 is SEHNR and CDR2 is FQNEAQ (reference sequence). The CDR3 protein is CASSEERNEQFF. CDR3 nucleotides: TGTGCCAGCAGCGAGGAGAGGAATGAGCAGTTCTTC.

This chain connects TRBV6-5 to TRBJ1-6, with D perhaps matching TRBD1 (6 bases). The V gene's germline CDR1 is MNHEY and CDR2 SVGAGI. V gave up 8 bases and J gave up 0 bases, with 8 bases separating them. The CDR3 has 14 residues. The DNA for the CDR3 is TGTGCCAGCGCCAGGGGCTCCTATAATTCACCCCTCCACTTT. Translation gives CASARGSYNSPLHF.

The gene calls are TRBV19 and TRBJ2-7, with TRBD1 identical over 8 bases. Looked up from germline, CDR1 is LNHDA and CDR2 is SQIVND (reference sequence). V gave up 5 bases and J gave up 3 bases; unmatched junction bases: 12. This CDR3 spans 16 amino acids. Here the CDR3 DNA reads TGTGCCAGTAGTCTGAGACAGGGGAGAGGGTTCTACGAGCAGTACTTC. Amino acid sequence: CASSLRQGRGFYEQYF.

This chain connects TRBV19 to TRBJ2-7, with a possible D match to TRBD1 (6 bases). CDR3 size: 13 residues. Germline CDR1 and CDR2: LNHDA and SQIVND (reference sequence). The V end was cut by 8 bases, the J end by 1 base, with 12 bases between. The CDR3 loop is CASLGGPSYEQYF. CDR3 nucleotide sequence: TGTGCCAGTCTAGGGGGACCTTCCTACGAGCAGTACTTC.

In nucleotides, the CDR3 is TGTGCCAGCAGCGTTATGATGGGCTCGCGTGGCTACACCTTC. Translated, it gives CASSVMMGSRGYTF. The chain carries TRBV9 and TRBJ1-2; D remains ambiguous. CDR1 SGDLS and CDR2 YYNGEE come from the germline V gene. This CDR3 has 14 amino acids. V dropped 2 bases and J dropped 7 bases, with 15 bases sitting between them.

The J gene is TRBJ1-6, the V gene TRBV6-6; no definite D call. CDR3 length: 14 residues. The ends were cut back, 2 bases at V and 10 bases at J, with 12 bases in the middle. From germline, CDR1 is MNHNY and CDR2 SVGAGI (reference sequence). CDR3 in DNA: TGTGCCAGCAGTTACACGGGAATACGGTCACCCCTCCACTTT. Translation: CASSYTGIRSPLHF.

This clone was picked up a small number of times. The rearrangement uses TRBV5-4 and TRBJ2-2; 14 nucleotides align to TRBD2. V lost 4 bases and J lost 6; bases outside the gene matches: 5. The CDR3 extends over 16 amino acids. CDR1 is SGHNT and CDR2 is YYREEE in the germline V gene (reference sequence). This CDR3 is CASSPGLAGESGELFF. The DNA of the CDR3 is TGTGCCAGCAGCCCGGGACTAGCGGGAGAGTCCGGGGAGCTGTTTTTT.

This clone has only one observation. The genes are TRBV7-9 and TRBJ2-2; D gene ambiguous. Germline loops: CDR1 SEHNR, CDR2 FQNEAQ (reference sequence). Trimming took off 5 bases at V and 4 bases at J, with 11 bases between the two ends. CDR3 length equals 14 residues. CDR3 protein: CASSPPQSTGELFF. CDR3 coding DNA: TGTGCCAGCAGCCCCCCCCAGTCCACCGGGGAGCTGTTTTTT.